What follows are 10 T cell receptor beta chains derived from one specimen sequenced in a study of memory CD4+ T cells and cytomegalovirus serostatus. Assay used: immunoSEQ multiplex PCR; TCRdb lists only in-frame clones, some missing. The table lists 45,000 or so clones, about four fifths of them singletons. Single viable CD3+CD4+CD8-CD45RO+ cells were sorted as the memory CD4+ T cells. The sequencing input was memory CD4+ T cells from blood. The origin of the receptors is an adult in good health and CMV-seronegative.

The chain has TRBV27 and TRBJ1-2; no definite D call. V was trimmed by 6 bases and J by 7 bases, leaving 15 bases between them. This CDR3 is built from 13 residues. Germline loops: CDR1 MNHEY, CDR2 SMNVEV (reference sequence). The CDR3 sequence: CASSQTGLRGYTF. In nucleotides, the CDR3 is TGTGCCAGCAGCCAGACGGGCCTACGTGGCTACACCTTC.

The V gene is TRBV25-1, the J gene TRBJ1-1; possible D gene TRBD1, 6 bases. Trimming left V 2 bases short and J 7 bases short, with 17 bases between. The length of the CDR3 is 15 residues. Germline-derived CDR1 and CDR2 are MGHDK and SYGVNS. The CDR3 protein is CASSEPGRGKNEAFF. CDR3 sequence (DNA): TGTGCCAGCAGTGAACCAGGGAGGGGGAAGAATGAAGCTTTCTTT.

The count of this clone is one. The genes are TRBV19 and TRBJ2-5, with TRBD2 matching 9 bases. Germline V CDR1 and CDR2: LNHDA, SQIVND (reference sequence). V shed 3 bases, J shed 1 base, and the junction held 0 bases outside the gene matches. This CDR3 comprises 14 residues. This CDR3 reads CASSMRGGQETQYF. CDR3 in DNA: TGTGCCAGTAGTATGCGGGGGGGCCAAGAGACCCAGTACTTC.

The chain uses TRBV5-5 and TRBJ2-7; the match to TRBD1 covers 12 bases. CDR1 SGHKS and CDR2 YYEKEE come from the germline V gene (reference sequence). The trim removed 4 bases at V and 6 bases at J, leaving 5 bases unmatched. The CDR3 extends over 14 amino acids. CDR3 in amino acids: CASSRDRGRVEQYF. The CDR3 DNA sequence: TGTGCCAGCAGCCGGGACAGGGGGCGGGTCGAGCAGTACTTC.

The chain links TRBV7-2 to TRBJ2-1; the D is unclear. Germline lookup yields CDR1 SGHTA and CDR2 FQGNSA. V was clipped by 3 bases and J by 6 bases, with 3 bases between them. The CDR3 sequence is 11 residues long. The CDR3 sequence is CASSFLNEQFF. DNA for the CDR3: TGTGCCAGCAGCTTCCTCAATGAGCAGTTCTTC.

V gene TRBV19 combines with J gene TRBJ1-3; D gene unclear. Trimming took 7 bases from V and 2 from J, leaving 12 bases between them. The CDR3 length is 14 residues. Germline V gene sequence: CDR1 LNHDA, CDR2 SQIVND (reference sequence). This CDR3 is CASTVRVPGNTIYF. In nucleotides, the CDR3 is TGTGCCAGTACGGTCCGGGTCCCTGGAAACACCATATATTTT.

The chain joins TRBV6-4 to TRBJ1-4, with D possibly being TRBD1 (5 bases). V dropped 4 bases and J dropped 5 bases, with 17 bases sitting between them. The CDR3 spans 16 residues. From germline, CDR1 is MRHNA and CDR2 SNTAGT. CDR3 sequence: CASSAPVRQKNEKLFF. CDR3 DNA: TGTGCCAGCAGTGCCCCCGTCCGACAGAAGAATGAAAAACTGTTTTTT.

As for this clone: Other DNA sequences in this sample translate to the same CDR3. The CDR3 DNA reads TGCGCCAGCAGCTCAGGACAGGGCGGCACTGAAGCTTTCTTT. Translated: CASSSGQGGTEAFF. The rearrangement uses TRBV5-1 and TRBJ1-1; 8 bases are a match to TRBD1. Looked up from germline, CDR1 is SGHRS and CDR2 is YFSETQ. The CDR3 spans 14 residues. Unmatched junction bases numbered 5, after V lost 3 bases and J lost 4 bases.

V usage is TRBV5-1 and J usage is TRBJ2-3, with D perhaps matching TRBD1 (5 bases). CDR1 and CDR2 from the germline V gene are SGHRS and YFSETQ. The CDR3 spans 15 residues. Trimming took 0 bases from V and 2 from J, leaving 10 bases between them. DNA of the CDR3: TGCGCCAGCAGCTTGGGTTCAGGGAACACAGATACGCAGTATTTT. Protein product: CASSLGSGNTDTQYF.

CDR3 bases: TGTGCCAGCAGCTTTCATGAACAGGGGGAAGCTTTCTTT. It encodes CASSFHEQGEAFF. The chain carries TRBV7-2 and TRBJ1-1, with TRBD1 matching over 7 bases. This CDR3 spans 13 amino acids. The V gene end was trimmed by 3 bases and the J gene end by 8 bases; junction bases not matched to a gene: 6. CDR1 and CDR2 from the germline V gene are SGHTA and FQGNSA.